These 30 T cell receptor beta chains came from one sample sequenced in a study of long-term antiretroviral therapy in people with HIV (dated by TCRdb to about 2022). Sequencing of the TRB variable region was done with the immunoSEQ hsTCRB v3.0 assay at survey level resolution. As stored in TCRdb, this immuneACCESS dataset retains in-frame rearrangements with V and J assigned. A fraction of the clones does not appear; measured against another copy, unresolved V genes explain less than half of the discrepancy, and the remainder lacks a known reason. The sample table lists 24,000 or so clones, 85% of them with a count of one. The ten biggest clones cover roughly a tenth of the sample. The source material was unsorted PBMCs, sampled 2.3 years after starting antiretroviral therapy. Source of these receptors: a man between 35 and 55 years old with HIV.

V is TRBV4-1 and J is TRBJ1-1; D not resolved. The CDR3 runs 16 residues. Germline V gene sequence: CDR1 MGHRA, CDR2 YSYEKL. V was shortened by 0 bases and J by 0 bases, with 11 bases between the two germline ends. The CDR3 sequence is CASSQDGTLMNTEAFF. As DNA, the CDR3 is TGCGCCAGCAGCCAAGATGGCACACTCATGAACACTGAAGCTTTCTTT.

There are a few counts of this clone. The chain couples TRBV6-4 to TRBJ2-1, with 13 bases aligning to TRBD2. The CDR3 has 15 amino acids. Germline loops: CDR1 MRHNA, CDR2 SNTAGT. The trim removed 2 bases at V and 6 bases at J, leaving 1 base unmatched. CDR3 nucleotides: TGTGCCAGCAGTGACGGGACTAGCGGGGCCAATGAGCAGTTCTTC. Translated, it gives CASSDGTSGANEQFF.

This clone was seen once. The chain joins TRBV27 to TRBJ2-1; 10 bases line up with TRBD2. From germline, CDR1 is MNHEY and CDR2 SMNVEV (reference sequence). The junction had 1 base not matched to a gene; V was cut back by 7 bases and J by 1 base. The CDR3 sequence is 14 residues long. The CDR3 spells CASTTSGSYNEQFF. As DNA, the CDR3 is TGTGCCAGCACGACTAGCGGGTCCTACAATGAGCAGTTCTTC.

This clone is medium-sized (0.01 to 0.1%) within its sample. The chain carries TRBV5-1 and TRBJ2-2; the match to TRBD1 covers 7 bases. The CDR3 totals 15 residues. V shed 5 bases and J 4 bases; nucleotides not matched to a gene: 8. Germline values: CDR1 SGHRS, CDR2 YFSETQ. CDR3 DNA: TGCGCCAGCAGACCACACAGGGGTGGCACCGGGGAGCTGTTTTTT. It codes for CASRPHRGGTGELFF.

The gene calls are TRBV7-9 and TRBJ2-4; TRBD1 matches at 7 bases. The junction had 10 bases not matched to a gene; V was cut back by 5 bases and J by 0 bases. From germline, CDR1 is SEHNR and CDR2 FQNEAQ (reference sequence). CDR3 length: 17 amino acids. CDR3 nucleotides: TGTGCCAGCAGCACCTCAGGGGACAGTCTAGCCAAAAACATTCAGTACTTC. Encoded protein: CASSTSGDSLAKNIQYF. The entire variable domain, with the rest obtained from reference TRBV7-9 and TRBJ2-4, is as follows: DTGVSQNPRHKITKRGQNVTFRCDPISEHNRLYWYRQTLGQGPEFLTYFQNEAQLEKSRLLSDRFSAERPKGSFSTLEIQRTEQGDSAMYLCASSTSGDSLAKNIQYFGAGTRLSVL.

V is TRBV7-3 and J is TRBJ2-3; D might be TRBD1 or TRBD2, each matching 5 bases. The CDR3 contains 14 residues. Germline V gene lookup returns CDR1 SGHTA and CDR2 FQGTGA. Trimming cost V 5 bases and J 2 bases, with 11 bases left between them. The CDR3 reads CASSRDGFTDTQYF. The CDR3 nucleotides are TGTGCCAGCAGCAGGGACGGATTCACAGATACGCAGTATTTT.

The V and J genes are TRBV6-6 and TRBJ2-1; 7 bases are a match to TRBD1. The V gene end was trimmed by 7 bases and the J gene end by 3 bases; junction bases not matched to a gene: 9. Germline lookup yields CDR1 MNHNY and CDR2 SVGAGI (reference sequence). The CDR3 covers 15 residues. This CDR3 reads CASTLGQRIYNEQFF. The CDR3 coding sequence is TGTGCCAGCACTTTGGGACAGAGGATCTACAATGAGCAGTTCTTC.

Comments on this clone: The identical CDR3 is also encoded by other nucleotide sequences in the sample. This chain joins TRBV7-9 and TRBJ2-3; perhaps TRBD1 as D (6 bases). The V and J ends lost 3 bases and 4 bases respectively, with 14 bases between them. Germline V gives CDR1 SEHNR, CDR2 FQNEAQ (reference sequence). The CDR3 is 15 residues long. The CDR3 sequence: CASSFYTGMADTQYF. CDR3 bases: TGTGCCAGCAGCTTTTACACAGGGATGGCAGATACGCAGTATTTT.

V and J are TRBV11-2 and TRBJ1-3; no clear D. The V and J ends lost 4 bases and 0 bases respectively, with 13 bases between them. The CDR3 has 16 amino acids. Germline loops: CDR1 SGHAT, CDR2 FQNNGV. The CDR3 loop is CASSSYPRSSGNTIYF. The CDR3 DNA reads TGTGCCAGCAGCTCCTACCCTCGGAGCTCTGGAAACACCATATATTTT. Together with reference TRBV11-2 and TRBJ1-3, the CDR3 gives the full variable domain: EAGVAQSPRYKIIEKRQSVAFWCNPISGHATLYWYQQILGQGPKLLIQFQNNGVVDDSQLPKDRFSAERLKGVDSTLKIQPAKLEDSAVYLCASSSYPRSSGNTIYFGEGSWLTVV.

The chain joins TRBV29-1 to TRBJ1-3, with 8 nucleotides matching TRBD1. J was trimmed by 1 base and V by 0 bases; bases with no gene match: 11. CDR3 size: 18 residues. Germline CDR1 and CDR2: SQVTM and ANQGSEA. In nucleotides, the CDR3 is TGCAGCGTTGAAGATAGCGTCCCGGACAGGGAATCTGGAAACACCATATATTTT. Protein: CSVEDSVPDRESGNTIYF.

The chain is built from TRBV6-6 and TRBJ2-7; TRBD1 might be the D (6 bases). Looked up from germline, CDR1 is MNHNY and CDR2 is SVGAGI (reference sequence). Trimming removed 5 bases from V and 3 bases from J, with 14 bases in between. This CDR3 has 14 amino acids. CDR3 residues: CASSRDGTSYEQYF. In nucleotides, the CDR3 is TGTGCCAGCAGTCGAGATGGGACAAGCTACGAGCAGTACTTC.

This sequence joins TRBV5-6 and TRBJ2-1; TRBD1 agrees at 8 bases. Germline values: CDR1 SGHDT, CDR2 YYEEEE. CDR3 length equals 15 residues. J lost 1 base, V lost 3 bases, and 3 bases had no gene match. The CDR3 region is CASSYRTGSYNEQFF. The CDR3 DNA is TGTGCCAGCAGCTATAGGACAGGGTCCTACAATGAGCAGTTCTTC. Full variable domain (rest looked up from reference TRBV5-6 and TRBJ2-1): DAGVTQSPTHLIKTRGQQVTLRCSPKSGHDTVSWYQQALGQGPQFIFQYYEEEERQRGNFPDRFSGHQFPNYSSELNVNALLLGDSALYLCASSYRTGSYNEQFFGPGTRLTVL.

The rearrangement joins TRBV2 to TRBJ2-2, with 8 bases lining up with TRBD1. Germline CDR1 and CDR2: SNHLY and FYNNEI. Trimming at V came to 3 bases and at J to 1 base, leaving 7 bases not matched to a gene. The CDR3 has 17 amino acids. The CDR3 DNA sequence: TGTGCCAGCAGTGACCCTGGGACAGGACGGAACACCGGGGAGCTGTTTTTT. The encoded protein is CASSDPGTGRNTGELFF.

In this sample, this clone turned up a few times. The chain uses TRBV11-3 and TRBJ2-7; D not certain. The CDR3 runs 18 residues. The germline CDR1 and CDR2 sequences are SGHNT and YENEEA. The germline V and J ends were trimmed by 5 bases and 1 base, with 24 bases remaining between them. Here the CDR3 reads CASSAGPQNPWFSYEQYF. CDR3 DNA: TGTGCCAGCAGCGCTGGGCCCCAGAATCCATGGTTTTCCTACGAGCAGTACTTC.

This rearrangement joins TRBV6-1 to TRBJ1-5; D is unclear. Per germline, CDR1 MNHNS and CDR2 SASEGT. V was shortened by 2 bases and J by 1 base, with 21 bases between the two germline ends. This CDR3 comprises 19 residues. CDR3 DNA: TGTGCCAGCAGTGAATATGTCAGGAAGTTTTTGCGGAGCAATCAGCCCCAGCATTTT. Translated, it gives CASSEYVRKFLRSNQPQHF.

The chain links TRBV6-4 to TRBJ2-1, with D maybe TRBD1 (5 bases). This CDR3 is built from 13 residues. Trimming pared 4 bases from V and 7 bases from J, leaving 11 bases between. Per germline, CDR1 MRHNA and CDR2 SNTAGT. CDR3 protein: CASSAVDTNEQFF. The CDR3 DNA sequence: TGTGCCAGCAGTGCCGTGGACACTAATGAGCAGTTCTTC.

CDR3 nucleotide sequence: TGTGCCAGCAGTGTCTCCTACGAGCAGTACTTC. It encodes CASSVSYEQYF. The chain carries TRBV6-1 and TRBJ2-7; D gene uncertain. Trimming took off 4 bases at V and 0 bases at J, with 1 base between the two ends. The CDR3 contains 11 residues. Germline V gene lookup returns CDR1 MNHNS and CDR2 SASEGT.

V gene TRBV5-1 combines with J gene TRBJ2-1; maybe TRBD1 (5 bases). Germline V gives CDR1 SGHRS, CDR2 YFSETQ. The CDR3 totals 12 residues. The V end lost 0 bases, the J end lost 14 bases, and 12 bases lay between the germline ends. CDR3 coding DNA: TGCGCCAGCAGCTTGGATACAGGTGGTGAGTTCTTC. The encoded protein is CASSLDTGGEFF.

The rearrangement joins TRBV6-5 to TRBJ1-1; no clear D. Germline CDR1 reads MNHEY; CDR2 reads SVGAGI. CDR3 length: 11 residues. Trimming pared 7 bases from V and 1 base from J, leaving 4 bases between. Here the CDR3 DNA reads TGTGCCAGCATCCAGAACACTGAAGCTTTCTTT. Protein product: CASIQNTEAFF.

The CDR3 region has the DNA TGTGCCAGCAGCTTAGTCCGGGGGACAGGGGATAATTCACCCCTCCACTTT. It yields the protein CASSLVRGTGDNSPLHF. This chain links TRBV11-2 with TRBJ1-6; 10 nucleotides agree with TRBD1. Germline CDR1 and CDR2: SGHAT and FQNNGV. The V and J ends lost 1 base and 5 bases, in that order; junction bases with no gene match: 5. The CDR3 is 17 amino acids.

CDR3 sequence: CASTMTGGGPGELFF. CDR3 sequence (DNA): TGTGCCAGCACCATGACAGGGGGCGGACCCGGGGAGCTGTTTTTT. The chain couples TRBV6-5 to TRBJ2-2; 10 nucleotides agree with TRBD1. Germline V gene data show CDR1 as MNHEY and CDR2 as SVGAGI. V was pared by 7 bases and J by 6 bases, with 8 bases of the junction left unmatched. The length of the CDR3 is 15 residues.

In nucleotides, the CDR3 is TGCGCCAGCAGTCGGTGGGGGCAGAGCTCCTACGAGCAGTACTTC. Protein: CASSRWGQSSYEQYF. The chain recombines TRBV10-2 with TRBJ2-7; TRBD1 might be the D (6 bases). V lost 5 bases to trimming and J lost 0 bases, with 14 bases between them. Germline V gives CDR1 WSHSY, CDR2 SAAADI. CDR3 size: 15 residues.

V and J are TRBV2 and TRBJ1-1, with 7 positions matching TRBD1. Losses at the gene ends were 2 bases for V and 3 bases for J; bases not matched to a gene: 15. Germline V CDR1 and CDR2: SNHLY, FYNNEI. This CDR3 has 18 residues. Written as DNA, the CDR3 is TGTGCCAGCAGTGAATCTGGAACAGGGGCGCTTCTGGACACTGAAGCTTTCTTT. Residues: CASSESGTGALLDTEAFF.

The chain is built from TRBV15 and TRBJ2-1; maybe TRBD2 (5 bases). There are 12 residues in the CDR3. Germline-derived CDR1 and CDR2 are LNHNV and YYDKDF (reference sequence). Trimming cost V 5 bases and J 6 bases, with 8 bases left between them. The CDR3 sequence: CATSSSGNEQFF. CDR3 DNA: TGTGCCACCAGCTCAAGCGGCAATGAGCAGTTCTTC.

V and J are TRBV5-6 and TRBJ1-2; D is perhaps TRBD1 (5 bases). The CDR3 totals 17 residues. Per the germline V gene, CDR1 is SGHDT and CDR2 is YYEEEE. V lost 4 bases and J lost 0, with 19 bases in between. Here the CDR3 reads CASSLLGVGVANYGYTF. CDR3 in DNA: TGTGCCAGCAGCCTCCTGGGTGTAGGGGTTGCTAACTATGGCTACACCTTC.

J is TRBJ2-7 and V is TRBV7-2; 9 bases are a match to TRBD2. V was pared by 5 bases and J by 2 bases, with 7 bases of the junction left unmatched. Germline V CDR1 and CDR2: SGHTA, FQGNSA. This CDR3 is 15 amino acids long. Here the CDR3 reads CASSTGLAYTYEQYF. The CDR3 nucleotides read TGTGCCAGCAGCACCGGACTAGCGTATACCTACGAGCAGTACTTC.

The chain recombines TRBV6-6 with TRBJ2-3; 8 bases agree with TRBD1. With 5 bases clipped from V and 2 bases from J, the junction kept 6 bases outside the gene matches. From germline, CDR1 is MNHNY and CDR2 SVGAGI (reference sequence). CDR3 size: 15 residues. The CDR3 reads CASSTGQGYTDTQYF. CDR3 coding DNA: TGTGCCAGCAGTACAGGACAGGGTTACACAGATACGCAGTATTTT.

The V gene is TRBV2, the J gene TRBJ2-3; TRBD1 is a possible D gene (5 bases). The CDR3 sequence is 14 residues long. V dropped 2 bases and J dropped 8 bases, with 14 bases sitting between them. Germline V gene lookup returns CDR1 SNHLY and CDR2 FYNNEI. This chain's CDR3 is CASSERGQGRTQYF. CDR3 coding DNA: TGTGCCAGCAGTGAAAGGGGCCAGGGCCGTACGCAGTATTTT. Looking up the rest from reference TRBV2 and TRBJ2-3 gives the full variable domain: EPEVTQTPSHQVTQMGQEVILRCVPISNHLYFYWYRQILGQKVEFLVSFYNNEISEKSEIFDDQFSVERPDGSNFTLKIRSTKLEDSAMYFCASSERGQGRTQYFGPGTRLTVL.

The V and J genes are TRBV2 and TRBJ1-1; D unresolved. The CDR3 is made up of 13 amino acids. Trimming took off 4 bases at V and 4 bases at J, with 10 bases between the two ends. Germline values: CDR1 SNHLY, CDR2 FYNNEI. CDR3 DNA: TGTGCCAGCAGTGGAGTCACGGGCACTGAAGCTTTCTTT. It translates to CASSGVTGTEAFF.

The chain recombines TRBV30 with TRBJ2-1; the D gene is possibly TRBD2 (6 bases). The CDR3 spans 14 residues. With 2 bases removed from V and 7 bases from J, the gap between germline ends came to 15 bases. Germline V lookup: CDR1 GTSNPN, CDR2 SVGIG (reference sequence). The CDR3 region is CAWSWGDDRNEQFF. CDR3 DNA: TGTGCCTGGAGTTGGGGGGATGATAGGAATGAGCAGTTCTTC.